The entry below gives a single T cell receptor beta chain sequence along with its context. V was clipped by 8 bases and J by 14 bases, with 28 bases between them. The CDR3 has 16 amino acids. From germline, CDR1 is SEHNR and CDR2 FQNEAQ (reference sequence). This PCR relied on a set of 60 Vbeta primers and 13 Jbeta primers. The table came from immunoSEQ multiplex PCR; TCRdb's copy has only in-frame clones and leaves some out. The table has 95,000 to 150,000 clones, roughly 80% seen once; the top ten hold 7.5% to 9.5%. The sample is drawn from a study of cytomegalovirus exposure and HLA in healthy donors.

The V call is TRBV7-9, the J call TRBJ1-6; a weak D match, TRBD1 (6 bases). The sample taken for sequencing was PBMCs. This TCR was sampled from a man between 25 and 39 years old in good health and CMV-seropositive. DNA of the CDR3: TGTGCCAGCGGACTCCCCAGGGGACAAGGGGGATTCACCCTCCACTTT. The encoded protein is CASGLPRGQGGFTLHF.